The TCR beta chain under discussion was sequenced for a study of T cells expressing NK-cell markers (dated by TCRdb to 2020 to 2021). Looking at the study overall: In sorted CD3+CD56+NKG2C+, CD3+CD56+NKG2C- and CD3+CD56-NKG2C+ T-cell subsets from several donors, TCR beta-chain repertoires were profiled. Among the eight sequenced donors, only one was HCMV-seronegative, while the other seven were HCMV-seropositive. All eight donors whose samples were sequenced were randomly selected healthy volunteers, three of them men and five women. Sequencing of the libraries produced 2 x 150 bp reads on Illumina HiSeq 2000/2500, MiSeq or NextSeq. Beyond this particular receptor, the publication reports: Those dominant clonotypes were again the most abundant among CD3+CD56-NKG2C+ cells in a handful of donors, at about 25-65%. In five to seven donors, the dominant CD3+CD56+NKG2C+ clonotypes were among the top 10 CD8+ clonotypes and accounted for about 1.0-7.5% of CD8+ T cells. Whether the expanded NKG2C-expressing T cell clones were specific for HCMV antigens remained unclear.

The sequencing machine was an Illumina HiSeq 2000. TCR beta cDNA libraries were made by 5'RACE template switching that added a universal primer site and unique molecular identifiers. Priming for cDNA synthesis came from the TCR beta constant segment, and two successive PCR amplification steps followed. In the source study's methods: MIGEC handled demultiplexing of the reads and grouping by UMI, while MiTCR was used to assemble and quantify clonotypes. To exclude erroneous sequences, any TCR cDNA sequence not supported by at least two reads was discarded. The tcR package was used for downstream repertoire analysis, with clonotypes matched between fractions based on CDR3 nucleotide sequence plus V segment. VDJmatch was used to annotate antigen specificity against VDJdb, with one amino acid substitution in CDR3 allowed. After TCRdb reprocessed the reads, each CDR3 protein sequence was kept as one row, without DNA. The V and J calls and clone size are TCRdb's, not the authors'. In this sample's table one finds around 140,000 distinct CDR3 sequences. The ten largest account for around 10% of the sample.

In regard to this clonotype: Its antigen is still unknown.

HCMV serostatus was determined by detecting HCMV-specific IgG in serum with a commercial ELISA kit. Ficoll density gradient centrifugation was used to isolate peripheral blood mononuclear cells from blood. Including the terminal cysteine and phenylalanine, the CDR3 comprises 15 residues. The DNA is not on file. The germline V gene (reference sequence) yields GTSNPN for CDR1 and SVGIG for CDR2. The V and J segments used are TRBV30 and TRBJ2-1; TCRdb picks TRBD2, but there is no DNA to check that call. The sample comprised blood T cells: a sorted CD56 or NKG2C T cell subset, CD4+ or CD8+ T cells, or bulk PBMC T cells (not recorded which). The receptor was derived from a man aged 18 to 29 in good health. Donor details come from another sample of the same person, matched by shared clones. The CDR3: CAWSVVGTSGYEQFF.